The 28 T cell receptor beta chains listed next were all sequenced from one sample in a study of CD8+CD57+ T cells in acquired aplastic anemia. Using genomic DNA as the template, TCR beta VDJ and CDR3 profiling was carried out. TCRdb re-called the reads through MiXCR, storing one row per CDR3 protein. The sample holds roughly 170,000 distinct CDR3 sequences, around 60% seen once. Sequencing was performed on sorted CD4+, CD8+, or CD8+CD57+ T cells (not recorded which) from PBMCs. These receptors were taken from a human donor in good health.

This clonotype occurred a few times. This chain links TRBV20-1 with TRBJ1-5; D gene ambiguous. The germline gives CDR1 DFQATT, CDR2 SNEGSKA (reference sequence). This CDR3 is 15 amino acids long. Trimming shortened V by 0 bases and J by 2 bases, and 11 bases separated the two germline ends. Here the CDR3 reads CSAREEVRGNQPQHF. The DNA of the CDR3 is TGCAGTGCTAGAGAGGAGGTACGGGGCAATCAGCCCCAGCATTTT.

This clonotype was counted ten times or more. This chain joins TRBV5-5 and TRBJ1-1; D is undetermined. Trimming pared 0 bases from V and 0 bases from J, leaving 6 bases between. The CDR3 has 14 residues. The V gene's germline CDR1 is SGHKS and CDR2 YYEKEE (reference sequence). As DNA, the CDR3 is TGTGCCAGCAGCTTGGGACAAATGAACACTGAAGCTTTCTTT. This encodes CASSLGQMNTEAFF.

In this sample, this clonotype turned up once. V is TRBV7-3 and J is TRBJ1-2; D is ambiguous. V was cut by 2 bases and J by 0 bases, with 16 bases left in between. The CDR3 has 17 residues. The germline gives CDR1 SGHTA, CDR2 FQGTGA. Here the CDR3 DNA reads TGTGCCAGCAGCTTAGGTGGTCCTCACATATCTAACTATGGCTACACCTTC. Protein product: CASSLGGPHISNYGYTF. Full variable domain (remainder filled in from reference TRBV7-3 and TRBJ1-2): GAGVSQTPSNKVTEKGKYVELRCDPISGHTALYWYRQSLGQGPEFLIYFQGTGAADDSGLPNDRFFAVRPEGSVSTLKIQRTERGDSAVYLCASSLGGPHISNYGYTFGSGTRLTVV.

The rearrangement links TRBV7-8 to TRBJ2-5; 11 nucleotides agree with TRBD2. The CDR3 sequence is 17 residues long. The V segment lost 1 base and the J segment 3 bases; nucleotides outside the gene matches: 7. CDR1 and CDR2 (germline): SGHVS, FQNEAQ. The CDR3 reads CASSLGPPLAGEETQYF. Here the CDR3 DNA reads TGTGCCAGCAGCTTAGGCCCCCCACTAGCGGGAGAAGAGACCCAGTACTTC.

This clonotype occurred many times. The V call is TRBV3-1, the J call TRBJ1-4, with 9 nucleotides matching TRBD1. This CDR3 contains 14 residues. V lost 4 bases, J lost 8 bases, and 5 bases stayed unmatched. Germline CDR1 reads LGHDT; CDR2 reads YNNKEL (reference sequence). The CDR3 DNA sequence: TGTGCCAGCAGCCCCCGGGACAGGGACGAAAAACTGTTTTTT. It translates to CASSPRDRDEKLFF.

V and J are TRBV5-8 and TRBJ2-2; D remains unclear. This CDR3 has 13 amino acids. Germline V gene lookup returns CDR1 SGHTS and CDR2 YDEGEE. V lost 0 bases and J 8 bases, leaving 8 bases between the germline ends. This chain's CDR3 is CASSLDGVGELFF. CDR3 in DNA: TGTGCCAGCAGCTTGGATGGTGTGGGGGAGCTGTTTTTT.

As concerns this clonotype: The junction shows a germline mismatch at one end, possibly a read error. Here the CDR3 reads CASRADGANTETFF. CDR3 in DNA: TGTGCCAGCAGGGCGGACGGAGCGAACACTGAAACTTTCTTT. The chain employs TRBV7-9 and TRBJ1-1, with unresolved D. Germline V gene sequence: CDR1 SEHNR, CDR2 FQNEAQ (reference sequence). This CDR3 is built from 14 residues.

The chain combines TRBV7-9 with TRBJ1-5; a possible D gene is TRBD1 (5 bases). This CDR3 spans 16 amino acids. Germline-derived CDR1 and CDR2 are SEHNR and FQNEAQ (reference sequence). The V gene lost 5 bases and the J gene lost 6 bases, with 20 bases spanning the gap. The CDR3 region is CASSLQDQGRTQPQHF. CDR3 bases: TGTGCCAGCAGCCTACAAGATCAGGGTAGGACTCAGCCCCAGCATTTT. The full variable domain, with the rest looked up from reference TRBV7-9 and TRBJ1-5, is DTGVSQNPRHKITKRGQNVTFRCDPISEHNRLYWYRQTLGQGPEFLTYFQNEAQLEKSRLLSDRFSAERPKGSFSTLEIQRTEQGDSAMYLCASSLQDQGRTQPQHFGDGTRLSIL.

The J gene is TRBJ2-5, the V gene TRBV14; 7 bases map to TRBD2. The CDR3 is 16 amino acids. Germline loops: CDR1 SGHDN, CDR2 FVKESK. After removal of 5 bases from V and 1 base from J, the junction contained 10 bases not matched to a gene. The CDR3, as DNA: TGTGCCAGCAGCAGTACGTCACTAGCGTTCCAAGAGACCCAGTACTTC. Its translation is CASSSTSLAFQETQYF.

The chain uses TRBV2 and TRBJ1-5, with D possibly matching TRBD1 (5 bases). In germline, CDR1 is SNHLY, CDR2 FYNNEI. V lost 6 bases and J lost 1, with 16 bases in between. The length of the CDR3 is 16 residues. The CDR3 here is CASRGTYKISNQPQHF. DNA of the CDR3: TGTGCCAGCAGGGGGACTTATAAGATCAGCAATCAGCCCCAGCATTTT. Variable domain in full (rest from reference TRBV2 and TRBJ1-5): EPEVTQTPSHQVTQMGQEVILRCVPISNHLYFYWYRQILGQKVEFLVSFYNNEISEKSEIFDDQFSVERPDGSNFTLKIRSTKLEDSAMYFCASRGTYKISNQPQHFGDGTRLSIL.

Only one count was recorded for this clonotype. The CDR3 does not close with the conserved phenylalanine or tryptophan, likely indicating a read error. CDR3 sequence (DNA): TGCAGTGCCCGTACCGGGACAGGCCAAGAGACCCAGTACTCC. Its protein is CSARTGTGQETQYS. The rearrangement uses TRBV20-1 and TRBJ2-5; TRBD1 matches 8 bases. This CDR3 spans 14 amino acids. V dropped 6 bases and J dropped 1; count of bases not matched to a gene: 7. CDR1 is DFQATT, CDR2 SNEGSKA, per germline (reference sequence).

This clonotype is a singleton in its sample. The chain has TRBV20-1 and TRBJ2-5, with 7 bases that match TRBD1. CDR1 and CDR2 from the germline V gene are DFQATT and SNEGSKA (reference sequence). The CDR3 runs 11 residues. Germline trimming cut 5 bases from V and 6 bases from J; bases unmatched to any gene: 3. The CDR3 region has the DNA TGCAGTGCTGACAGGGCTCAGACCCAGTACTTC. It encodes CSADRAQTQYF.

The V call is TRBV6-1, the J call TRBJ2-7; D may be TRBD1 (6 bases). The V end was cut by 1 base, the J end by 3 bases, with 13 bases between. Germline CDR1 and CDR2: MNHNS and SASEGT. The CDR3 is made up of 15 amino acids. CDR3 region: CASSEGVVRGYEQYF. CDR3 in DNA: TGTGCCAGCAGTGAAGGGGTGGTCAGGGGCTACGAGCAGTACTTC.

The chain carries TRBV2 and TRBJ2-2; the D is unclear. This CDR3 contains 15 residues. The germline V gene has CDR1 SNHLY and CDR2 FYNNEI. Trimming stripped 3 bases from V and 4 bases from J, with 12 bases between. The CDR3 region is CASSDRSGGTGELFF. The DNA of the CDR3 is TGTGCCAGCAGTGATAGGTCCGGCGGCACCGGGGAGCTGTTTTTT. Combining the CDR3 with reference TRBV2 and TRBJ2-2 gives the whole variable domain EPEVTQTPSHQVTQMGQEVILRCVPISNHLYFYWYRQILGQKVEFLVSFYNNEISEKSEIFDDQFSVERPDGSNFTLKIRSTKLEDSAMYFCASSDRSGGTGELFFGEGSRLTVL.

This clonotype was seen at least ten times. The J gene is TRBJ1-2, the V gene TRBV6-2 or TRBV6-3; D uncertain. The germline gives CDR1 MNHEY, CDR2 SVGEGT. V lost 5 bases to trimming and J lost 2 bases, with 6 bases between them. The CDR3 consists of 12 residues. CDR3 sequence: CASSDWNYGYTF. The CDR3, as DNA: TGTGCCAGCAGTGATTGGAACTATGGCTACACCTTC.

This rearrangement joins TRBV19 to TRBJ2-1, with 10 bases fitting TRBD2. The CDR3 is 15 residues long. The V and J ends lost 7 bases and 0 bases, in that order; junction bases with no gene match: 3. Germline loops: CDR1 LNHDA, CDR2 SQIVND (reference sequence). CDR3 sequence reads: CASTPSGSSYNEQFF. Here the CDR3 DNA reads TGTGCCAGTACTCCTAGCGGGAGCTCCTACAATGAGCAGTTCTTC.

The table lists this clonotype with a few counts. CDR3 loop: CASSGTGSYEQYF. The CDR3 region has the DNA TGTGCCAGCTCCGGGACAGGTTCTTACGAGCAGTACTTC. V gene TRBV2 combines with J gene TRBJ2-7; 8 nucleotides agree with TRBD1. The CDR3 spans 13 residues. V lost 8 bases, J lost 4 bases, and 7 bases stayed unmatched. Germline V gives CDR1 SNHLY, CDR2 FYNNEI.

This clonotype was observed a handful of times. The chain is built from TRBV7-9 and TRBJ1-1, with D perhaps matching TRBD1 (6 bases). The CDR3 contains 14 residues. The V gene's germline CDR1 is SEHNR and CDR2 FQNEAQ (reference sequence). The V and J ends lost 2 bases and 0 bases respectively, with 7 bases between them. DNA of the CDR3: TGTGCCAGCAGCTTACGGGGGCTGAACACTGAAGCTTTCTTT. It translates to CASSLRGLNTEAFF.

The chain has TRBV5-1 and TRBJ1-2; 10 positions agree with TRBD1. CDR1 SGHRS and CDR2 YFSETQ come from the germline V gene. The CDR3 runs 15 residues. V was clipped by 2 bases and J by 4 bases; unmatched bases: 5. The CDR3 sequence is CASSLSGTGVYGYTF. Here the CDR3 DNA reads TGCGCCAGCAGCTTATCCGGGACAGGGGTCTATGGCTACACCTTC.

This chain links TRBV9 with TRBJ1-1; D is undetermined. Trimming removed 4 bases from V and 1 base from J, with 14 bases in between. Germline values: CDR1 SGDLS, CDR2 YYNGEE. The CDR3 runs 15 residues. CDR3 in amino acids: CASSLYNSPNTEAFF. CDR3 nucleotides: TGTGCCAGCAGCTTGTATAACAGTCCGAACACTGAAGCTTTCTTT.

The chain couples TRBV20-1 to TRBJ1-1, with D maybe TRBD1 (5 bases). Germline V gives CDR1 DFQATT, CDR2 SNEGSKA (reference sequence). The length of the CDR3 is 13 residues. Trimming pared 5 bases from V and 1 base from J, leaving 11 bases between. The CDR3 bases are TGCAGTGCTCCGGGACGGGCGAACACTGAAGCTTTCTTT. Protein product: CSAPGRANTEAFF.

The V gene is TRBV15, the J gene TRBJ1-5; no clear D gene. The length of the CDR3 is 12 residues. Germline V CDR1 and CDR2: LNHNV, YYDKDF (reference sequence). V shed 0 bases and J shed 14 bases, with 11 bases lying between them. The CDR3 sequence: CATSRDEGEEHF. The CDR3 coding sequence is TGTGCCACCAGCAGAGATGAAGGTGAAGAGCATTTT.

This clonotype was observed at least ten times. V gene TRBV12-3 or TRBV12-4 combines with J gene TRBJ1-1; D is unclear. V was shortened by 3 bases and J by 6 bases, with 11 bases between the two germline ends. CDR3 length: 13 amino acids. CDR3 coding DNA: TGTGCCAGCAGTTTTCTGGGTCTAGCTGAAGCTTTCTTT. Translated: CASSFLGLAEAFF.

The chain combines TRBV6-5 with TRBJ2-7, with D possibly matching TRBD1 (5 bases). The CDR3 contains 14 residues. Deletions cut 6 bases from V and 7 bases from J, with 19 bases between. Per the germline V gene, CDR1 is MNHEY and CDR2 is SVGAGI. CDR3 sequence reads: CASRLQDAGLEQYF. CDR3 nucleotides: TGTGCCAGCAGATTACAGGATGCCGGGTTGGAGCAGTACTTC.

The genes are TRBV19 and TRBJ1-3; unclear D gene. CDR1 and CDR2 from the germline V gene are LNHDA and SQIVND (reference sequence). The CDR3 is 12 amino acids. Trimming stripped 7 bases from V and 4 bases from J, with 8 bases between. CDR3 in amino acids: CASTSYGNTIYF. The CDR3 DNA reads TGTGCCAGTACCTCCTACGGAAACACCATATATTTT.

The chain's CDR3 is CASSIGQGSQHF. DNA for the CDR3: TGTGCCAGTAGTATAGGACAGGGGTCCCAGCATTTT. The rearrangement links TRBV19 to TRBJ1-5, with 8 nucleotides matching TRBD1. The CDR3 is 12 amino acids. Looked up from germline, CDR1 is LNHDA and CDR2 is SQIVND (reference sequence). Unmatched junction bases numbered 1, after V lost 1 base and J lost 11 bases.

This clonotype occurred many times. V and J are TRBV7-9 and TRBJ2-5, with D possibly being TRBD1 (5 bases). Trimming stripped 1 base from V and 4 bases from J, with 13 bases between. Per germline, CDR1 SEHNR and CDR2 FQNEAQ (reference sequence). CDR3 size: 15 residues. CDR3 bases: TGTGCCAGCAGCTTAGGCACCACAAGGGGAGAGACCCAGTACTTC. As protein: CASSLGTTRGETQYF. The variable domain in full, completed from reference TRBV7-9 and TRBJ2-5, reads DTGVSQNPRHKITKRGQNVTFRCDPISEHNRLYWYRQTLGQGPEFLTYFQNEAQLEKSRLLSDRFSAERPKGSFSTLEIQRTEQGDSAMYLCASSLGTTRGETQYFGPGTRLLVL.

The gene calls are TRBV7-3 and TRBJ2-7, with 8 bases lining up with TRBD1. The CDR3 runs to 17 residues. After removal of 2 bases from V and 2 bases from J, the junction contained 11 bases not matched to a gene. Germline V gene lookup returns CDR1 SGHTA and CDR2 FQGTGA. The CDR3 DNA sequence: TGTGCCAGCAGCTTAGTCAAAGGACAGGGTTGGCCCTACGAGCAGTACTTC. It codes for CASSLVKGQGWPYEQYF.